This T cell receptor (beta chain) appears in the sequencing data of a study of blood T cell repertoires in COVID-19. Study context: Samples came from the United States, Italy and Spain, spanning acute and convalescent COVID-19.

The CDR3 has 16 amino acids. Unmatched junction bases numbered 16, after V lost 4 bases and J lost 11 bases. The V gene's germline CDR1 is MNHEY and CDR2 SVGAGI. TCRdb keeps only in-frame clones here, not all; method: immunoSEQ multiplex PCR. Here the sample spans over 15,000 clones, about 81% being singletons. The TCR was taken from a man aged 55 to 69 with acute or convalescent COVID-19. Sequencing input: peripheral blood. The rearrangement uses TRBV6-5 and TRBJ1-4; TRBD1 agrees at 7 bases. CDR3 sequence: CASSSLGGDPRGKLFF. CDR3 DNA sequence: TGTGCCAGCAGTTCCCTAGGCGGGGACCCCAGGGGGAAACTGTTTTTT.